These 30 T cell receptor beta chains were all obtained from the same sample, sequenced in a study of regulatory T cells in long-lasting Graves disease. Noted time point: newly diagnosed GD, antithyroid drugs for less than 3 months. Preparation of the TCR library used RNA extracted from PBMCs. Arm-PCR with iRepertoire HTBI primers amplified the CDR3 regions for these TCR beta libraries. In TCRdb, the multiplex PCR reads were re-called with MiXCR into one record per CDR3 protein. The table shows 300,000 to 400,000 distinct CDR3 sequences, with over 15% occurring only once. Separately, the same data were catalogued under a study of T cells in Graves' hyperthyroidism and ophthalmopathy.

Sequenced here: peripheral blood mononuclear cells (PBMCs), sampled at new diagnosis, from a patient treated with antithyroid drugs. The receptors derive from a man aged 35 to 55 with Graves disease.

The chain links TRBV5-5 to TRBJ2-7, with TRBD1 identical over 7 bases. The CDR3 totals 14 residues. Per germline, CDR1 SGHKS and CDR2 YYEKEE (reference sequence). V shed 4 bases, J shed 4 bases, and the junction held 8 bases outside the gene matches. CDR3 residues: CASSRGQGVYEQYF. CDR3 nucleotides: TGTGCCAGCAGCCGTGGTCAGGGGGTTTACGAGCAGTACTTC.

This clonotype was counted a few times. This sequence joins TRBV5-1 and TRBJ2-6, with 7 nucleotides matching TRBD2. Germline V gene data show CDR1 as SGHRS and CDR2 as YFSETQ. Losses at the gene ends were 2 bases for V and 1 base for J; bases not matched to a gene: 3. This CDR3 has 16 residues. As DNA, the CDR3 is TGCGCCAGCAGCTTTCGGGAGGTTTCTGGGGCCAACGTCCTGACTTTC. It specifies CASSFREVSGANVLTF. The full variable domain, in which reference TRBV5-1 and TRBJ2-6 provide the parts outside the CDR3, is KAGVTQTPRYLIKTRGQQVTLSCSPISGHRSVSWYQQTPGQGLQFLFEYFSETQRNKGNFPGRFSGRQFSNSRSEMNVSTLELGDSALYLCASSFREVSGANVLTFGAGSRLTVL.

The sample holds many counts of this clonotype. CDR3 in DNA: TGCAGCGTTTACCACGGAGGGTGGGTGAATCCACAAGAGACCCAGTACTTC. Translated: CSVYHGGWVNPQETQYF. The J gene is TRBJ2-5, the V gene TRBV29-1, with a possible D match to TRBD2 (6 bases). In germline, CDR1 is SQVTM, CDR2 ANQGSEA. Trimming took off 5 bases at V and 2 bases at J, with 24 bases between the two ends. The CDR3 extends over 17 amino acids. Full variable domain (outside the CDR3, taken from reference TRBV29-1 and TRBJ2-5): SAVISQKPSRDICQRGTSLTIQCQVDSQVTMMFWYRQQPGQSLTLIATANQGSEATYESGFVIDKFPISRPNLTFSTLTVSNMSPEDSSIYLCSVYHGGWVNPQETQYFGPGTRLLVL.

In DNA, the CDR3 is TGTGCCAGCAGCCGCCGTGCCCAAGAGACCCAGTACTTC. Its translation: CASSRRAQETQYF. V and J are TRBV7-9 and TRBJ2-7; D ambiguous. The better agreement between TRBJ2-5 and the DNA end casts doubt on the J call. The CDR3 has 13 amino acids. Per the germline V gene, CDR1 is SEHNR and CDR2 is FQNEAQ (reference sequence).

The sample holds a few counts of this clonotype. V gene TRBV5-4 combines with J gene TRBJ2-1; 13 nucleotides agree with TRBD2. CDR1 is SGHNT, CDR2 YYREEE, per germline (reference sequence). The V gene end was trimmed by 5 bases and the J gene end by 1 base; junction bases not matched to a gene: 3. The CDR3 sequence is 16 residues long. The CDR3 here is CASRRTSGGSYNEQFF. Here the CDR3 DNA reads TGTGCCAGCAGGCGGACTAGCGGGGGATCCTACAATGAGCAGTTCTTC.

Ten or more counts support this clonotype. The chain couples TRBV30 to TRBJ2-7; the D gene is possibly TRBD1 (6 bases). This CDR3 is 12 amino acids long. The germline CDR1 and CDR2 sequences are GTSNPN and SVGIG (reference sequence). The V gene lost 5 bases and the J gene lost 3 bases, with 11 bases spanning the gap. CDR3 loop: CAWSAGVYEQYF. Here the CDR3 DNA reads TGTGCCTGGTCCGCAGGGGTCTACGAGCAGTACTTC.

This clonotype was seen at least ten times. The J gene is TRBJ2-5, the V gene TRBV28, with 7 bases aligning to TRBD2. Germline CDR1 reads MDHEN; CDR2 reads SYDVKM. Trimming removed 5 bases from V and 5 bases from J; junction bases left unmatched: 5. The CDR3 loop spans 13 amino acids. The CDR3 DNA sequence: TGTGCCAGCAGTGGGGGGGATCTGGAGACCCAGTACTTC. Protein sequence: CASSGGDLETQYF.

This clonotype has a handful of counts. CDR3 sequence reads: CASSTRDYQETQYF. In DNA form, the CDR3 reads TGTGCCAGTAGTACCCGGGACTATCAAGAGACCCAGTACTTC. The chain combines TRBV19 with TRBJ2-5, with 7 positions matching TRBD2. The V and J ends lost 4 bases and 2 bases, in that order; junction bases with no gene match: 4. This CDR3 region has 14 residues. Germline values: CDR1 LNHDA, CDR2 SQIVND (reference sequence).

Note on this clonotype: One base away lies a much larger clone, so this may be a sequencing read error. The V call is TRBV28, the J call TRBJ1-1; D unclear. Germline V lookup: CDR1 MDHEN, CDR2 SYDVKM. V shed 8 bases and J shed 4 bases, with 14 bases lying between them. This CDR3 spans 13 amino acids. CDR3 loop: CASGKRGVTEAFF. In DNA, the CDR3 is TGTGCCAGCGGAAAACGGGGTGTCACTGAAGCTTTCTTT.

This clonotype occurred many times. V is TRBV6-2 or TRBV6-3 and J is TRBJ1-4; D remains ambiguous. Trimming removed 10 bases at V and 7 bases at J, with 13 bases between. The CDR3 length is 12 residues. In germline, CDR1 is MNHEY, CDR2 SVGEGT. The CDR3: CAIRGGGEKLFF. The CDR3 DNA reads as TGTGCCATCCGGGGAGGTGGTGAAAAACTGTTTTTT.

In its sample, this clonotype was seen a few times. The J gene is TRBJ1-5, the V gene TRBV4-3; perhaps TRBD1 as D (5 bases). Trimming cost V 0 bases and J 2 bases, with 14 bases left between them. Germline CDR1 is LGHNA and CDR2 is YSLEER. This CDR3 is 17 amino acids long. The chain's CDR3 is CASSQDRQTAGNQPQHF. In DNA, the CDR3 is TGCGCCAGCAGCCAAGATAGGCAGACAGCGGGCAATCAGCCCCAGCATTTT.

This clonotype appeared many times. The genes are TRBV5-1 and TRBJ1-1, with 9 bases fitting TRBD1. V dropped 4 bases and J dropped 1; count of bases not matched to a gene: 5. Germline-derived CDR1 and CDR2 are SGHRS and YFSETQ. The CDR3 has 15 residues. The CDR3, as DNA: TGCGCCAGCAGCGGTACAGGGGGCCGGAACACTGAAGCTTTCTTT. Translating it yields CASSGTGGRNTEAFF.

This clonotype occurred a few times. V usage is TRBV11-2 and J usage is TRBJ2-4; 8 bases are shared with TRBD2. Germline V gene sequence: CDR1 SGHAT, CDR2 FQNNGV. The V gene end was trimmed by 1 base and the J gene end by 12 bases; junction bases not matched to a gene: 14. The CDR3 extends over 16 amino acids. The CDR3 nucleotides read TGTGCCAGCAGCTTAGTTGCGGCGCGGGGGGCCACGAATCAGTACTTC. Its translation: CASSLVAARGATNQYF.

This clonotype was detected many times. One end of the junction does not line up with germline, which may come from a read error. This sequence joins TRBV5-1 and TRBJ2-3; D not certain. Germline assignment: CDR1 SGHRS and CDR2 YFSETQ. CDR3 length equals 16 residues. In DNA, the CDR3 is TGTGCCAGCAGCTTGCGTCTGGCAGGTAGCACAGATACGCAGTATTTT. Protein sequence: CASSLRLAGSTDTQYF.

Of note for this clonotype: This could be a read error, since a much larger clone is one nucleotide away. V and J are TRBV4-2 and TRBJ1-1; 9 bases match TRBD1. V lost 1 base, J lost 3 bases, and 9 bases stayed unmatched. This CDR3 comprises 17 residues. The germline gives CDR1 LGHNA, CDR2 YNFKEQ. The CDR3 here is CASSQATGQGAYTEAFF. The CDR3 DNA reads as TGTGCCAGCAGCCAAGCAACGGGACAGGGAGCGTACACTGAAGCTTTCTTT.

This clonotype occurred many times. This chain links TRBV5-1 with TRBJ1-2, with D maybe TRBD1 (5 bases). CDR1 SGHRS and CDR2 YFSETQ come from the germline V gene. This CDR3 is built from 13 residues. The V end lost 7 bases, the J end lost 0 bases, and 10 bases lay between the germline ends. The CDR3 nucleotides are TGCGCCAGCTCCGGGACGGCTAACTATGGCTACACCTTC. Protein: CASSGTANYGYTF.

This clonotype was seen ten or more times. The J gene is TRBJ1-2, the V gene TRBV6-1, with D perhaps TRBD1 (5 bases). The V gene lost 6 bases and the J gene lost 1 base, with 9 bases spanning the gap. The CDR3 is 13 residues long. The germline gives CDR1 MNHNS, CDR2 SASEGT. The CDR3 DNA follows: TGTGCCAGCAGGGAGACAGATAACTATGGCTACACCTTC. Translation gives CASRETDNYGYTF.

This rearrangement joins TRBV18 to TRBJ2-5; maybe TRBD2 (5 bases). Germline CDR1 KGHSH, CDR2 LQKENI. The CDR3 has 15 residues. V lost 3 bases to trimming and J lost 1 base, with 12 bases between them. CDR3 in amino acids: CASSPRFAGQETQYF. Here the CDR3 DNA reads TGTGCCAGCTCACCCCGTTTCGCGGGCCAAGAGACCCAGTACTTC.

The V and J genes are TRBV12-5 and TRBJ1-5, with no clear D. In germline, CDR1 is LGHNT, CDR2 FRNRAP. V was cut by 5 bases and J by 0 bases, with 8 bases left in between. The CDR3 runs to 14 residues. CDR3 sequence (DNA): TGTGCTAGTGGTCCACAGCATAGCAATCAGCCCCAGCATTTT. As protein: CASGPQHSNQPQHF.

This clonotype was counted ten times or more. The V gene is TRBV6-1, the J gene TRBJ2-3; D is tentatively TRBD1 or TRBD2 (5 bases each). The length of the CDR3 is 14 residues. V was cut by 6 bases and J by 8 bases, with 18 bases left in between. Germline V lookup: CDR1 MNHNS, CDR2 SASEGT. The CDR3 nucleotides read TGTGCCAGCAGGCTAGGGACGGCGCAGGGTACGCAGTATTTT. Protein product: CASRLGTAQGTQYF.

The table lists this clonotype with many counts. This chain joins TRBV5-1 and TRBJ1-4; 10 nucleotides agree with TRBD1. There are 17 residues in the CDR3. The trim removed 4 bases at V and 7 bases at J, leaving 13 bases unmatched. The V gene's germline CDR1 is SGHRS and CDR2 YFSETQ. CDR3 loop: CASSKTGTGDKSEKLFF. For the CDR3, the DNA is TGCGCCAGCAGCAAAACCGGGACAGGGGATAAGAGTGAAAAACTGTTTTTT.

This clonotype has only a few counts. The CDR3 DNA reads as TGTGCCAGCAACCCCCCGGGCTCAGGCACTGAAGCTTTCTTT. Protein: CASNPPGSGTEAFF. The chain employs TRBV7-9 and TRBJ1-1; D not resolved. This CDR3 comprises 14 residues. V lost 7 bases, J lost 4 bases, and 16 bases lay in between. CDR1 and CDR2 (germline): SEHNR, FQNEAQ (reference sequence).

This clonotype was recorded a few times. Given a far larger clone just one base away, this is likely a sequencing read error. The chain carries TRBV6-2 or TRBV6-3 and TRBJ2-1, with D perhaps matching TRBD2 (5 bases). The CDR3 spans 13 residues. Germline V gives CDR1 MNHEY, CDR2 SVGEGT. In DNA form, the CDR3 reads TGTGCCAGCAGTTATCGTGTCCGGGATGAGCAGCTCTTC. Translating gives CASSYRVRDEQLF.

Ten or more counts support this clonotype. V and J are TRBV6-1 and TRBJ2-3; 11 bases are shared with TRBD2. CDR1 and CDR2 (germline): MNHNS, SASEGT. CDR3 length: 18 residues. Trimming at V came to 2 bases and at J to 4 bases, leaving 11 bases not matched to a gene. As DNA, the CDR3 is TGTGCCAGCAGTGAACTAGTGGCTAGCGGGGGGAATGCAGATACGCAGTATTTT. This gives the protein CASSELVASGGNADTQYF.

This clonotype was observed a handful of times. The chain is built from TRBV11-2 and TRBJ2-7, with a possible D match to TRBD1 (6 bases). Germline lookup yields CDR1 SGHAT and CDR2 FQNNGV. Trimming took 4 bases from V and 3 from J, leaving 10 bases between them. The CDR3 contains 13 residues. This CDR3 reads CASSYQGFYEQYF. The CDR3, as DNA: TGTGCCAGCAGCTACCAGGGGTTCTACGAGCAGTACTTC.

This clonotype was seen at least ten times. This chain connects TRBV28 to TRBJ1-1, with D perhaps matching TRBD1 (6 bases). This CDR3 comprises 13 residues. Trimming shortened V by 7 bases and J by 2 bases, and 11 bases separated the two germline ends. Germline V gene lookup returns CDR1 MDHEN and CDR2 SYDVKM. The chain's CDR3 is CASIRDTNTEAFF. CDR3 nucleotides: TGTGCCAGCATCCGGGACACTAACACTGAAGCTTTCTTT. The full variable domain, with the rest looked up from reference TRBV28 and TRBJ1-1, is DVKVTQSSRYLVKRTGEKVFLECVQDMDHENMFWYRQDPGLGLRLIYFSYDVKMKEKGDIPEGYSVSREKKERFSLILESASTNQTSMYLCASIRDTNTEAFFGQGTRLTVV.

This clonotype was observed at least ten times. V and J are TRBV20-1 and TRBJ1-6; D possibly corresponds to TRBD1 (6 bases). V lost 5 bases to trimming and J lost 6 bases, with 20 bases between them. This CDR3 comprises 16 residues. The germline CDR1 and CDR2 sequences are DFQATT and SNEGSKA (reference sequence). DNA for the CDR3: TGCAGTGCTGACAACCGTGTACGGGACATTAATTCACCCCTCCACTTT. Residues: CSADNRVRDINSPLHF.

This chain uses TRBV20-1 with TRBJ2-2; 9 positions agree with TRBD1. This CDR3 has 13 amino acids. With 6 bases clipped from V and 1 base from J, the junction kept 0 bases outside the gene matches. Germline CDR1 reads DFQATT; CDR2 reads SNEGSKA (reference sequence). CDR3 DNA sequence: TGCAGTGCGGACAGGGGGAACACCGGGGAGCTGTTTTTT. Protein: CSADRGNTGELFF.

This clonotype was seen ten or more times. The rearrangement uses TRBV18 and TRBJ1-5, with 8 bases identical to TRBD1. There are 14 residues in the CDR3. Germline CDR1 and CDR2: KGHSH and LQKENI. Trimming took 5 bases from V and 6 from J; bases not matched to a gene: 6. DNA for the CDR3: TGTGCCAGCTCAACGGGACAGGAGTTTCAGCCCCAGCATTTT. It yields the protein CASSTGQEFQPQHF.

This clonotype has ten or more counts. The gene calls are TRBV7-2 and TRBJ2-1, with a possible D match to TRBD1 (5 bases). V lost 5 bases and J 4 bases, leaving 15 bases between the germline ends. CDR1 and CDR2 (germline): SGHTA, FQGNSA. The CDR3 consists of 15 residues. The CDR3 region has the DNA TGTGCCAGCAGCCCCCAAGGGGCGAGGTACAATGAGCAGTTCTTC. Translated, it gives CASSPQGARYNEQFF.